The text below deals with one T cell receptor beta chain. This clonotype was seen just once. The antigen this receptor binds is unknown. No clone much larger than this one lies a single base away; base qualities are absent. One read represents weak support. Germline trimming amounts to 2 bases on V and 4 bases on J, with 7 as the count of junction bases outside the gene matches. The CDR3 numbers 18 residues from cysteine through phenylalanine. Only the CDR3 part of the read is kept: 54 bases, read in frame from the first base. The germline V gene provides CDR1 ENHRY and CDR2 SYGVKD. The record originates from a study of CD8 T cells in ankylosing spondylitis (dated by TCRdb to 2017 to 2019). Broadly, across the study: The study set out to find disease-linked TCR variants by profiling T cell receptor beta repertoires in ankylosing spondylitis patients and healthy donors. The full study cohort was made up of 20 to 25 ankylosing spondylitis patients and 108 healthy donors. Samples of peripheral blood were taken, and for ankylosing spondylitis patients, synovial fluid was collected as well.

The sequencer was an Illumina HiSeq 2500. Quantitative 5'-RACE with molecular barcodes was the method used to prepare the TCR beta libraries. The authors' analysis ran thus. To identify disease-linked TCR variants, a new computational method was used, one built on a probabilistic model of VDJ rearrangement. TCRdb itself trimmed the public reads at Q25 with fastp, ran MiXCR and retained productive beta chains. Each CDR3 protein gets just one entry, which takes the most common genes and DNA from the rows behind it. The V and J calls come from TCRdb's annotation, not from the publication. Counted in this sample were under 450,000 distinct CDR3 sequences; roughly 15% of them appeared once. The top ten hold approximately 1% of the sample. The full study reports these points: Some of the motif variants had been reported before in the synovial fluid and blood of reactive arthritis patients, a finding that suggests common disease-initiation mechanisms. Blood from ankylosing spondylitis patients appeared to be characterized by a TCR beta motif made up of eight highly homologous amino acid variants. Significant enrichment of the disease-linked clones was reported in matched synovial fluid samples from ankylosing spondylitis patients. A CD8+ phenotype was shown by the disease-linked clones, which were found at relatively low frequencies in peripheral blood.

The sequence is built from TRBV10-3 and TRBJ2-2, with 13 bases in between that match TRBD2. The TCR was taken from a male donor with ankylosing spondylitis. The sequenced sample consisted of blood, either unsorted or a sorted T cell fraction (not recorded which). The bases read TGTGCCATCAGTGAGAACGGACTAGCGGGAGTGGGCACCGGGGAGCTGTTTTTT. Translated, this gives CAISENGLAGVGTGELFF.